One sample yielded the 18 T cell receptor beta chains listed below, sequenced in a study of cytomegalovirus exposure and HLA in healthy donors. With 60 Vbeta and 13 Jbeta primers, the PCR was carried out. Measured with immunoSEQ multiplex PCR; TCRdb has only the in-frame clones, and not every one. The sample has 100,000 to 140,000 clones; over 75% are singletons. The sample was PBMCs. These TCRs come from a male donor in good health and CMV-seronegative.

This clone was picked up one time. The chain carries TRBV7-9 and TRBJ2-5, with 7 bases identical to TRBD2. Trimming removed 1 base from V and 5 bases from J; junction bases left unmatched: 7. The CDR3 consists of 15 residues. Germline values: CDR1 SEHNR, CDR2 FQNEAQ (reference sequence). This CDR3 is CASSLGGGSGETQYF. CDR3 bases: TGTGCCAGCAGCTTAGGCGGGGGATCGGGGGAGACCCAGTACTTC.

With respect to this clone: One end of the junction fails to match germline, which may point to a read error. The CDR3 loop is CASSLVQGHYGYAF. The CDR3 coding sequence is TGTGCCAGCAGCTTAGTCCAGGGCCACTATGGCTACGCCTTC. V gene TRBV7-6 combines with J gene TRBJ1-2; D possibly corresponds to TRBD1 (5 bases). From germline, CDR1 is SGHVS and CDR2 FNYEAQ. The CDR3 covers 14 residues. Filled out from reference TRBV7-6 and TRBJ1-2, the complete variable domain reads GAGVSQSPRYKVTKRGQDVALRCDPISGHVSLYWYRQALGQGPEFLTYFNYEAQQDKSGLPNDRFSAERPEGSISTLTIQRTEQRDSAMYRCASSLVQGHYGYAFGSGTRLTVV.

The V and J genes are TRBV7-2 and TRBJ2-2, with 13 bases lining up with TRBD2. V was pared by 7 bases and J by 4 bases, with 9 bases of the junction left unmatched. There are 17 residues in the CDR3. The germline V gene has CDR1 SGHTA and CDR2 FQGNSA. The CDR3 nucleotides are TGTGCCAGCACCTTCGCCACTAGCGGGAGGGGCACCGGGGAGCTGTTTTTT. It specifies CASTFATSGRGTGELFF.

V and J are TRBV7-3 and TRBJ2-1, with 12 bases that match TRBD2. The junction had 0 bases not matched to a gene; V was cut back by 3 bases and J by 3 bases. CDR1 is SGHTA and CDR2 is FQGTGA in the germline V gene. There are 15 residues in the CDR3. CDR3 sequence: CASSLTSGGYNEQFF. As DNA, the CDR3 is TGTGCCAGCAGCTTGACTAGCGGGGGCTACAATGAGCAGTTCTTC.

The CDR3 loop reads CASSLGGVEREAFF. The CDR3 region has the DNA TGTGCCAGCAGCTTAGGGGGGGTGGAGCGGGAAGCTTTCTTT. The chain links TRBV7-6 to TRBJ1-1, with TRBD1 as a possible D gene (5 bases). The CDR3 loop spans 14 amino acids. Trimming took 1 base from V and 8 from J, leaving 14 bases between them. Germline-derived CDR1 and CDR2 are SGHVS and FNYEAQ.

The gene calls are TRBV19 and TRBJ1-3, with D perhaps matching TRBD1 (5 bases). V shed 6 bases and J shed 0 bases, with 15 bases lying between them. The length of the CDR3 is 16 residues. The V gene's germline CDR1 is LNHDA and CDR2 SQIVND (reference sequence). As DNA, the CDR3 is TGTGCCAGTAGCGAAAGACAGACACCCTCTGGAAACACCATATATTTT. Its translation is CASSERQTPSGNTIYF.

This rearrangement joins TRBV6-4 to TRBJ2-3, with TRBD2 identical over 9 bases. CDR1 MRHNA and CDR2 SNTAGT come from the germline V gene. This CDR3 is built from 14 residues. V was clipped by 5 bases and J by 5 bases; unmatched bases: 5. CDR3 sequence reads: CASSRGGVGDTQYF. CDR3 coding DNA: TGTGCCAGCAGTCGCGGGGGGGTAGGAGATACGCAGTATTTT.

V is TRBV6-8 and J is TRBJ2-7, with a possible D match to TRBD1 (5 bases). V was clipped by 0 bases and J by 6 bases, with 15 bases between them. Germline V lookup: CDR1 MNHGY, CDR2 SAAAGT. The CDR3 runs 15 residues. The CDR3 sequence is CASSYSSRPRGEQYF. The CDR3 DNA sequence: TGTGCCAGCAGTTACTCTTCCCGCCCTAGGGGCGAGCAGTACTTC.

The chain links TRBV10-1 to TRBJ2-3; 9 nucleotides agree with TRBD1. The junction had 10 bases not matched to a gene; V was cut back by 3 bases and J by 0 bases. The germline V gene encodes CDR1 WNHNN and CDR2 SYGVQD (reference sequence). The CDR3 spans 18 residues. CDR3 DNA sequence: TGCGCCAGCAGTGACCCGGCCCTGACAGGGGGTAGCACAGATACGCAGTATTTT. Residues: CASSDPALTGGSTDTQYF.

The CDR3 protein is CASSVGGVPYEQYF. The CDR3 DNA reads as TGTGCCAGCAGCGTAGGGGGGGTCCCCTACGAGCAGTACTTC. The chain has TRBV9 and TRBJ2-7, with D maybe TRBD2 (6 bases). The germline gives CDR1 SGDLS, CDR2 YYNGEE. This CDR3 contains 14 residues. V lost 0 bases to trimming and J lost 2 bases, with 9 bases between them.

This clone was detected a few times. The chain has TRBV5-6 and TRBJ1-1; D ambiguous. The CDR3 is 14 amino acids. Germline CDR1 reads SGHDT; CDR2 reads YYEEEE. V was pared by 4 bases and J by 1 base, with 11 bases between. CDR3 protein: CASSPRERNTEAFF. The CDR3 bases are TGTGCCAGCAGCCCGAGGGAAAGGAACACTGAAGCTTTCTTT.

This chain links TRBV2 with TRBJ1-2; 7 positions agree with TRBD1. The J segment lost 8 bases and the V segment lost 4 bases, leaving 10 bases of the junction unmatched. Germline lookup yields CDR1 SNHLY and CDR2 FYNNEI. The CDR3 has 14 residues. The CDR3 nucleotides are TGTGCCAGCAGTGCCCTAAAGGGGGCGGGGGGCTACACCTTC. Encoded protein: CASSALKGAGGYTF.

This clone has only a few counts. CDR3 nucleotide sequence: TGTGCCAGCAGCTTTCTTGAACTAGCGGGTTCAGAGACCCAGTACTTC. This gives the protein CASSFLELAGSETQYF. The chain recombines TRBV7-9 with TRBJ2-5; TRBD2 matches 9 bases. Germline V CDR1 and CDR2: SEHNR, FQNEAQ (reference sequence). The CDR3 is 16 amino acids. J gave up 4 bases and V 3 bases, and 9 bases lay outside the gene matches.

The V gene is TRBV5-1, the J gene TRBJ2-3; a weak D match, TRBD2 (5 bases). Germline loops: CDR1 SGHRS, CDR2 YFSETQ. CDR3 length: 14 amino acids. V gave up 5 bases and J gave up 1 base, with 11 bases separating them. This CDR3 reads CASRREMGTDTQYF. The CDR3 region has the DNA TGCGCCAGCAGAAGGGAGATGGGCACAGATACGCAGTATTTT. Together with reference TRBV5-1 and TRBJ2-3, the CDR3 gives the full variable domain: KAGVTQTPRYLIKTRGQQVTLSCSPISGHRSVSWYQQTPGQGLQFLFEYFSETQRNKGNFPGRFSGRQFSNSRSEMNVSTLELGDSALYLCASRREMGTDTQYFGPGTRLTVL.

V and J are TRBV4-1 and TRBJ1-6; no firm D call. The CDR3 runs to 17 residues. The V gene's germline CDR1 is MGHRA and CDR2 YSYEKL. The ends were cut back, 0 bases at V and 0 bases at J, with 9 bases in the middle. The CDR3 coding sequence is TGCGCCAGCAGCCAAGATCAAGGGAGCTCCTATAATTCACCCCTCCACTTT. Translation gives CASSQDQGSSYNSPLHF.

The chain recombines TRBV25-1 with TRBJ2-5; D might be TRBD1 (6 bases). TRBJ2-7 explains the end of the DNA better; the J call may be wrong. This CDR3 is built from 16 residues. CDR1 MGHDK and CDR2 SYGVNS come from the germline V gene. The DNA for the CDR3 is TGTGCCAGCACCAACGGGGACACCGCTTACTCCTACGAGCAGTACTTC. Amino acids: CASTNGDTAYSYEQYF.

This clone was detected once. The chain's CDR3 is CASSRTGASTDTQYF. The DNA for the CDR3 is TGCGCCAGCAGTAGGACAGGGGCTTCCACAGATACGCAGTATTTT. The rearrangement joins TRBV10-1 to TRBJ2-3; 9 nucleotides line up with TRBD1. V lost 5 bases to trimming and J lost 2 bases; unmatched junction nucleotides: 5. Germline-derived CDR1 and CDR2 are WNHNN and SYGVQD (reference sequence). This CDR3 is built from 15 residues.

This clone was counted once. The chain recombines TRBV5-1 with TRBJ2-1; 8 bases agree with TRBD2. The CDR3 runs to 14 residues. Trimming took 7 bases from V and 6 from J; bases not matched to a gene: 9. From germline, CDR1 is SGHRS and CDR2 YFSETQ. CDR3 nucleotides: TGCGCCAGCTTATACACTAGCGGATCCAATGAGCAGTTCTTC. Protein product: CASLYTSGSNEQFF.